Presented here are 3 T cell receptor beta chains from one specimen sequenced in a study of cytomegalovirus exposure and HLA in healthy donors. It was with 60 Vbeta and 13 Jbeta primers that the PCR ran. Sequenced by immunoSEQ multiplex PCR; TCRdb stores in-frame clones only, minus some. Counted here are under 200,000 clones, 73% occurring once; the ten biggest clones make up about 4.9%. Sequencing was done on a sample of PBMCs. Receptors were obtained from a woman aged 18-29 years in good health and CMV-seropositive.

The chain employs TRBV4-3 and TRBJ2-7, with 8 bases aligning to TRBD1. With 4 bases clipped from V and 1 base from J, the junction kept 3 bases outside the gene matches. This CDR3 is 14 amino acids long. CDR1 is LGHNA and CDR2 is YSLEER in the germline V gene. CDR3 region: CASSLGQGSYEQYF. CDR3 DNA: TGCGCCAGCAGCCTCGGACAGGGTTCCTACGAGCAGTACTTC.

The chain employs TRBV6-5 and TRBJ2-5; TRBD1 matches at 9 bases. The J call is in doubt because the DNA end fits TRBJ2-7 better. Germline V gene sequence: CDR1 MNHEY, CDR2 SVGAGI. The CDR3 totals 15 residues. Here the CDR3 reads CASSYQTTGGHEQYF. The CDR3 bases are TGTGCCAGCAGTTACCAAACCACAGGGGGCCACGAGCAGTACTTC.

V gene TRBV7-2 combines with J gene TRBJ2-2; TRBD1 aligns across 9 bases. The CDR3 totals 15 residues. After removal of 0 bases from V and 5 bases from J, the junction contained 1 base not matched to a gene. Germline V lookup: CDR1 SGHTA, CDR2 FQGNSA. The CDR3 DNA reads TGTGCCAGCAGCTTAGCGGGGACAGGGACCGGGGAGCTGTTTTTT. It encodes CASSLAGTGTGELFF.